A single sample gave rise to the 29 T cell receptor beta chains below, sequenced in a study of T cells in Graves' hyperthyroidism and ophthalmopathy. Amplified regions were TCR beta CDR3 sequences from RNA transcripts. With the HTBI primer set, the TCR CDR3 went through a first round of RT-PCR. Each CDR3 protein gets one entry after TCRdb re-called the multiplex PCR reads with MiXCR. This table holds roughly 100,000 distinct CDR3 sequences, 47% found once. The sequenced sample consisted of blood. These receptors all come from a man between 35 and 55 years old with Graves' hyperthyroidism.

This sequence joins TRBV10-3 and TRBJ1-6; possible D gene TRBD1, 5 bases. CDR1 and CDR2 from the germline V gene are ENHRY and SYGVKD. The CDR3 is made up of 15 amino acids. Trimming cost V 6 bases and J 7 bases, with 16 bases left between them. DNA for the CDR3: TGTGCCATCAGCGGCCGGGACGCCGGGAATTCACCCCTCCACTTT. Translating it yields CAISGRDAGNSPLHF.

The sample holds many counts of this clonotype. One end of the junction fails to match germline, which may point to a read error. The CDR3, as DNA: TGTGCCAGCAGCTTAGGGAGACACCAGGAGACCCAGTACTTC. It yields the protein CASSLGRHQETQYF. This chain uses TRBV11-2 with TRBJ2-5; D not certain. From germline, CDR1 is SGHAT and CDR2 FQNNGV. The CDR3 is 14 amino acids.

Many counts were recorded for this clonotype. The rearrangement links TRBV30 to TRBJ2-7, with TRBD2 matching 9 bases. CDR1 GTSNPN and CDR2 SVGIG come from the germline V gene (reference sequence). The CDR3 spans 14 residues. With V trimmed by 6 bases and J by 3 bases, 9 bases remained unmatched. The CDR3 bases are TGTGCCTGCCGCTTAGCGGGAGTCCTCTACGAGCAGTACTTC. Its protein is CACRLAGVLYEQYF.

The gene calls are TRBV2 and TRBJ1-2, with 7 bases lining up with TRBD1. V lost 5 bases, J lost 8 bases, and 2 bases stayed unmatched. The CDR3 consists of 11 residues. In germline, CDR1 is SNHLY, CDR2 FYNNEI. CDR3 DNA sequence: TGTGCCAGCAGTCTACAGGGGGGCTACACCTTC. Protein product: CASSLQGGYTF.

This clonotype was detected many times. This chain joins TRBV6-5 and TRBJ2-2, with D possibly being TRBD1 (6 bases). V was shortened by 2 bases and J by 5 bases, with 12 bases between the two germline ends. Germline assignment: CDR1 MNHEY and CDR2 SVGAGI. This CDR3 has 15 residues. The CDR3 nucleotides are TGTGCCAGCAGTTACCGGCAGGGGTGGACCGGGGAGCTGTTTTTT. Protein product: CASSYRQGWTGELFF.

Details on this clonotype: This may be a read error, as it is one base from a much larger clone. The chain links TRBV28 to TRBJ1-6; 9 bases match TRBD1. The germline V gene has CDR1 MDHEN and CDR2 SYDVKM. The V and J ends lost 7 bases and 11 bases, in that order; junction bases with no gene match: 9. This CDR3 is 14 amino acids long. DNA for the CDR3: TGTGCCAGCACCTTCAGGACAGGGGTTCCACCCCTCCACTTT. Protein: CASTFRTGVPPLHF.

The rearrangement links TRBV2 to TRBJ2-7, with D perhaps being TRBD1 or TRBD2 (5 bases each). Trimming took off 1 base at V and 4 bases at J, with 11 bases between the two ends. This CDR3 region has 14 residues. Germline V lookup: CDR1 SNHLY, CDR2 FYNNEI. In DNA, the CDR3 is TGTGCCAGCAGTGAAGGGGGACGGATTTACGAGCAGTACTTC. Encoded protein: CASSEGGRIYEQYF.

On this clonotype itself: The missing conserved phenylalanine or tryptophan at the end of this CDR3 makes a read error likely. This chain links TRBV25-1 with TRBJ2-7; perhaps TRBD2 as D (6 bases). CDR3 size: 13 residues. Germline loops: CDR1 MGHDK, CDR2 SYGVNS. Trimming stripped 10 bases from V and 6 bases from J, with 19 bases between. This CDR3 is CATRERANREQYL. Written as DNA, the CDR3 is TGTGCCACTCGGGAGAGGGCGAACCGCGAGCAGTACCTC.

V is TRBV7-2 and J is TRBJ1-2, with 7 bases matching TRBD1. Per germline, CDR1 SGHTA and CDR2 FQGNSA. The CDR3 is made up of 15 amino acids. With V trimmed by 7 bases and J by 5 bases, 13 bases remained unmatched. CDR3 DNA: TGTGCCAGCACCTCAGAGGGCAGGGGGGGGTATGGCTACACCTTC. It translates to CASTSEGRGGYGYTF.

The sample holds many counts of this clonotype. This chain links TRBV7-3 with TRBJ2-6; 8 nucleotides line up with TRBD1. Per the germline V gene, CDR1 is SGHTA and CDR2 is FQGTGA. The ends lost 6 bases at V and 2 bases at J; junction bases unmatched: 6. CDR3 length equals 16 residues. CDR3 nucleotide sequence: TGTGCCAGCAGTAAGACAGGGGCAGCTGGGGCCAACGTCCTGACTTTC. Encoded protein: CASSKTGAAGANVLTF. The whole variable domain, remainder taken from reference TRBV7-3 and TRBJ2-6, is GAGVSQTPSNKVTEKGKYVELRCDPISGHTALYWYRQSLGQGPEFLIYFQGTGAADDSGLPNDRFFAVRPEGSVSTLKIQRTERGDSAVYLCASSKTGAAGANVLTFGAGSRLTVL.

On this clonotype itself: Mismatch with germline at one junction end may stem from a read error. This sequence joins TRBV5-1 and TRBJ2-7, with 10 bases matching TRBD1. Germline V lookup: CDR1 SGHRS, CDR2 YFSETQ. The CDR3 extends over 16 amino acids. CDR3 in amino acids: CASSLGGTGVPYERYF. The DNA for the CDR3 is TGCGCCAGCAGCTTGGGGGGGACAGGGGTTCCCTACGAGCGGTACTTC.

Judged by abundance, this clonotype is medium-sized. This chain uses TRBV25-1 with TRBJ1-6; D unclear. The germline V gene has CDR1 MGHDK and CDR2 SYGVNS. The CDR3 runs to 14 residues. V lost 3 bases, J lost 7 bases, and 10 bases lay in between. CDR3 sequence (DNA): TGTGCCAGCAGTGACGTCGGGGAAAATTCACCCCTCCACTTT. As protein: CASSDVGENSPLHF.

The V call is TRBV6-4, the J call TRBJ1-2, with 9 bases matching TRBD1. CDR1 is MRHNA, CDR2 SNTAGT, per germline. This CDR3 is built from 15 residues. V was pared by 0 bases and J by 7 bases, with 6 bases of the junction left unmatched. CDR3 nucleotide sequence: TGTGCCAGCAGTGACTCTGGACAGGGGTTGAGTGGCTACACCTTC. Its protein product is CASSDSGQGLSGYTF.

CDR3 sequence: CSARVDRRWEQYF. The DNA for the CDR3 is TGCAGTGCTAGGGTGGACAGGCGTTGGGAGCAGTACTTC. The chain couples TRBV20-1 to TRBJ2-7; 7 bases match TRBD1. The trim removed 3 bases at V and 7 bases at J, leaving 9 bases unmatched. CDR1 is DFQATT, CDR2 SNEGSKA, per germline (reference sequence). The CDR3 is made up of 13 amino acids.

The table lists this clonotype with many counts. The junction does not match germline at one end; this may be a read error. This rearrangement joins TRBV28 to TRBJ2-7; D is unclear. CDR1 and CDR2 (germline): MDHEN, SYDVKM. CDR3 length: 12 residues. The CDR3 bases are TGTGCCAGCAGTTTTTCGGGCTACCAGCAGTACTTC. Protein product: CASSFSGYQQYF.

The chain couples TRBV7-2 to TRBJ2-1; 9 bases line up with TRBD1. Germline values: CDR1 SGHTA, CDR2 FQGNSA. The CDR3 sequence is 15 residues long. V lost 3 bases to trimming and J lost 2 bases; unmatched junction nucleotides: 2. Here the CDR3 DNA reads TGTGCCAGCAGCTTCGGGGACAGGGCCTACAATGAGCAGTTCTTC. It codes for CASSFGDRAYNEQFF.

Here the CDR3 DNA reads TGCGCCAGCAGCTTCCAGGACAGGGCTATACTTAACTATGGCTACACCTTC. This gives the protein CASSFQDRAILNYGYTF. The rearrangement uses TRBV4-1 and TRBJ1-2; 8 bases map to TRBD1. This CDR3 comprises 17 residues. CDR1 and CDR2 from the germline V gene are MGHRA and YSYEKL. V lost 5 bases and J lost 1; bases outside the gene matches: 12.

Worth noting for this clonotype: The junction differs from germline at one of its ends, possibly a read error. The CDR3: CASSSGQGNTF. DNA of the CDR3: TGTGCCAGCAGCTCCGGACAGGGGAACACCTTT. J is TRBJ1-2 and V is TRBV7-6; TRBD1 matches 9 bases. The CDR3 extends over 11 amino acids. Germline CDR1 reads SGHVS; CDR2 reads FNYEAQ. Looking up the rest from reference TRBV7-6 and TRBJ1-2 gives the full variable domain: GAGVSQSPRYKVTKRGQDVALRCDPISGHVSLYWYRQALGQGPEFLTYFNYEAQQDKSGLPNDRFSAERPEGSISTLTIQRTEQRDSAMYRCASSSGQGNTFGSGTRLTVV.

The rearrangement links TRBV3-1 to TRBJ2-5; the D is unclear. V lost 0 bases and J lost 0, with 8 bases in between. Germline lookup yields CDR1 LGHDT and CDR2 YNNKEL (reference sequence). CDR3 size: 15 residues. The CDR3 loop is CASSQDSGYQETQYF. CDR3 coding DNA: TGTGCCAGCAGCCAAGACTCCGGGTACCAAGAGACCCAGTACTTC.

In regard to this clonotype: Compared with germline, one end of the junction differs, possibly owing to a read error. V and J are TRBV2 and TRBJ2-7; 8 nucleotides line up with TRBD1. The CDR3 sequence is 15 residues long. The germline V gene encodes CDR1 SNHLY and CDR2 FYNNEI. The CDR3 nucleotides read TGTGCCAGCAGTGAATCGACAGGGGTCACCTACAAGCAGTACTTC. It yields the protein CASSESTGVTYKQYF.

J is TRBJ1-2 and V is TRBV24-1; the match to TRBD1 covers 7 bases. Germline CDR1 and CDR2: KGHDR and SFDVKD. This CDR3 is 11 amino acids long. V lost 8 bases to trimming and J lost 6 bases; unmatched junction nucleotides: 2. The CDR3 loop is CATIQGNGYTF. CDR3 DNA: TGTGCCACCATACAGGGGAATGGCTACACCTTC.

This clonotype appeared many times. This rearrangement joins TRBV11-2 to TRBJ2-5; D is perhaps TRBD2 (5 bases). The CDR3 has 14 residues. CDR1 SGHAT and CDR2 FQNNGV come from the germline V gene. Trimming removed 7 bases at V and 3 bases at J, with 15 bases between. The CDR3 DNA reads as TGTGCCAGCAACTCCCTGAGGACTGAAGAGACCCAGTACTTC. Its protein product is CASNSLRTEETQYF.

This clonotype was counted many times. The chain carries TRBV15 and TRBJ2-7, with 9 bases identical to TRBD1. This CDR3 contains 16 residues. Germline V CDR1 and CDR2: LNHNV, YYDKDF (reference sequence). J lost 4 bases, V lost 3 bases, and 10 bases had no gene match. In DNA form, the CDR3 reads TGTGCCACCAGCAGGGGCCGGACAGGGGCGGTATACGAGCAGTACTTC. Residues: CATSRGRTGAVYEQYF.

This clonotype occurred many times. The chain couples TRBV24-1 to TRBJ1-2; no firm D call. The CDR3 length is 12 residues. V lost 8 bases and J 7 bases, leaving 13 bases between the germline ends. Germline values: CDR1 KGHDR, CDR2 SFDVKD. This CDR3 reads CATMNQEGGYTF. In DNA, the CDR3 is TGTGCCACCATGAACCAGGAGGGTGGCTACACCTTC.

About this clonotype: The junction does not match germline at one end; this may be a read error. The genes are TRBV2 and TRBJ1-2, with 8 positions matching TRBD1. Germline-derived CDR1 and CDR2 are SNHLY and FYNNEI. This CDR3 spans 15 amino acids. The CDR3 is CASRRQGLTNYGCTF. Here the CDR3 DNA reads TGTGCCAGCAGGAGACAGGGGCTCACAAACTATGGCTGCACCTTC. The full variable domain, completed using reference TRBV2 and TRBJ1-2, is EPEVTQTPSHQVTQMGQEVILRCVPISNHLYFYWYRQILGQKVEFLVSFYNNEISEKSEIFDDQFSVERPDGSNFTLKIRSTKLEDSAMYFCASRRQGLTNYGCTFGSGTRLTVV.

This clonotype has at least ten counts. The gene calls are TRBV20-1 and TRBJ2-3; the match to TRBD1 covers 7 bases. The CDR3 sequence is 14 residues long. Germline V gene data show CDR1 as DFQATT and CDR2 as SNEGSKA (reference sequence). V dropped 6 bases and J dropped 1; count of bases not matched to a gene: 7. CDR3 bases: TGCAGTGCGGAGACGAGGGGGCGCACAGATACGCAGTATTTT. Protein sequence: CSAETRGRTDTQYF.

The rearrangement joins TRBV20-1 to TRBJ1-2; D is possibly TRBD1 (5 bases). Germline V gene sequence: CDR1 DFQATT, CDR2 SNEGSKA (reference sequence). V was cut by 3 bases and J by 8 bases, with 13 bases left in between. CDR3 length: 12 residues. In DNA form, the CDR3 reads TGCAGTGCTAGGGGGGAGCGGCCAGGCTACACCTTC. This gives the protein CSARGERPGYTF.

About this clonotype: The conserved phenylalanine or tryptophan is not found at the CDR3 terminus, so this likely reflects a read error. In DNA form, the CDR3 reads TGTGCCATCAGTGAGCCTCAGACGGGTGCCTACGAGCAGTACCTC. This encodes CAISEPQTGAYEQYL. The V call is TRBV10-3, the J call TRBJ2-7; unclear D gene. Per the germline V gene, CDR1 is ENHRY and CDR2 is SYGVKD. This CDR3 spans 15 amino acids. V lost 2 bases, J lost 2 bases, and 13 bases lay in between.

Details on this clonotype: A much larger clone sits a single nucleotide away, making a read error possible. V and J are TRBV12-5 and TRBJ1-1; D not certain. V was shortened by 5 bases and J by 5 bases, with 12 bases between the two germline ends. This CDR3 is 13 amino acids long. CDR1 is LGHNT, CDR2 FRNRAP, per germline. This CDR3 reads CASGLQMGTEAFF. CDR3 DNA: TGTGCTAGTGGTCTCCAGATGGGGACTGAAGCTTTCTTT.